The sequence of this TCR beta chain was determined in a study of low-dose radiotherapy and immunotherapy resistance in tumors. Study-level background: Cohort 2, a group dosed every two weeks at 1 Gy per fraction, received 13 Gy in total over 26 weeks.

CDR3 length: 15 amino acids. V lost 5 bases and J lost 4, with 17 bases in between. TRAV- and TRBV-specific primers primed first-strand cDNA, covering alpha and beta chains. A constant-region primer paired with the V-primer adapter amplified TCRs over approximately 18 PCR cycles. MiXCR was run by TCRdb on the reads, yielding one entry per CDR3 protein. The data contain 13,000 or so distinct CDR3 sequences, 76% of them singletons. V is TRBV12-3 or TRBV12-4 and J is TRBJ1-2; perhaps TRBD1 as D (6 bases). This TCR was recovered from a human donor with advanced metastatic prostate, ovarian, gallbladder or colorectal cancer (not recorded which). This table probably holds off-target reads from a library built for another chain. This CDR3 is CASSRAGALGYGYTF. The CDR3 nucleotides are TGTGCCAGCAGTCGGGCGGGGGCCTTGGGCTATGGCTACACCTTC.